One and the same sample provided the 8 T cell receptor beta chains below, sequenced in a study of T cells in Graves' hyperthyroidism and ophthalmopathy. The TCR beta CDR3 regions underwent amplification using RNA transcripts as the source. TCR CDR3 underwent first-round RT-PCR with the HTBI primer set. TCRdb re-analysed the multiplex PCR reads in MiXCR, keeping a single row per CDR3 protein. The sample includes hundreds of thousands of distinct CDR3 sequences, 40% to 55% seen only once; the top ten take 8.2%. Sequenced input: peripheral blood or thyroid tissue (not recorded which). These receptors were taken from a woman younger than 30 with Graves' hyperthyroidism.

A note on this clonotype: A much larger clonotype is one base distant, so this may be a read error. The chain recombines TRBV2 with TRBJ1-4; possibly TRBD1 for D (6 bases). Between the trimmed V and J ends, which lost 4 bases and 8 bases, there was a span of 14 bases. Looked up from germline, CDR1 is SNHLY and CDR2 is FYNNEI. This CDR3 has 14 residues. CDR3 nucleotide sequence: TGTGCCAGCAGTGTGGAGTGGGGGGGCGAAAAACTGTTTTTT. As protein: CASSVEWGGEKLFF.

This clonotype has more than one count but fewer than ten. V usage is TRBV7-9 and J usage is TRBJ2-5; TRBD2 aligns across 10 bases. CDR3 length: 17 residues. V was pared by 5 bases and J by 4 bases, with 13 bases of the junction left unmatched. Germline loops: CDR1 SEHNR, CDR2 FQNEAQ (reference sequence). CDR3 sequence reads: CASSPKLAGSDRETQYF. Written as DNA, the CDR3 is TGTGCCAGCAGCCCCAAACTAGCGGGGTCAGATCGAGAGACCCAGTACTTC.

This clonotype counts as medium-sized. The V and J genes are TRBV7-9 and TRBJ1-1, with TRBD1 as a possible D gene (5 bases). V was clipped by 4 bases and J by 1 base, with 10 bases between them. The germline CDR1 and CDR2 sequences are SEHNR and FQNEAQ (reference sequence). CDR3 length: 14 amino acids. The CDR3 DNA follows: TGTGCCAGCAGCTCCCTTCAGGGGAACACTGAAGCTTTCTTT. This translates into CASSSLQGNTEAFF.

The genes are TRBV24-1 and TRBJ1-4, with a weak D call TRBD1 (6 bases). This CDR3 has 14 residues. The V and J ends lost 4 bases and 8 bases respectively, with 13 bases between them. Germline V gene data show CDR1 as KGHDR and CDR2 as SFDVKD. CDR3: CATSEGTLREKLFF. The CDR3 DNA reads TGTGCCACCAGTGAGGGGACACTACGGGAAAAACTGTTTTTT.

The chain carries TRBV9 and TRBJ2-2; D remains unclear. CDR3 length: 13 residues. The germline CDR1 and CDR2 sequences are SGDLS and YYNGEE. V gave up 7 bases and J gave up 5 bases, with 12 bases separating them. The CDR3 is CASLDVGTGELFF. CDR3 bases: TGTGCCAGCCTAGACGTGGGTACCGGGGAGCTGTTTTTT.

In its sample, this clonotype was seen many times. In DNA, the CDR3 is TGTGCCAGCAGATCCCCCCTCAGGGCCGGGGAGCTGTTTTTT. Translation: CASRSPLRAGELFF. The gene calls are TRBV7-9 and TRBJ2-2, with D possibly being TRBD1 (5 bases). With 6 bases removed from V and 6 bases from J, the gap between germline ends came to 14 bases. CDR1 SEHNR and CDR2 FQNEAQ come from the germline V gene (reference sequence). The CDR3 runs 14 residues.

V gene TRBV7-6 combines with J gene TRBJ2-7; 9 bases align to TRBD1. V lost 6 bases, J lost 3 bases, and 6 bases stayed unmatched. Germline V gene data show CDR1 as SGHVS and CDR2 as FNYEAQ. The CDR3 length is 14 residues. The CDR3 reads CASSPWDRDYEQYF. CDR3 DNA: TGTGCCAGCAGTCCCTGGGACAGGGACTACGAGCAGTACTTC.

This clonotype was counted many times. The V and J genes are TRBV29-1 and TRBJ1-6; D is unresolved. The length of the CDR3 is 13 residues. Germline CDR1 and CDR2: SQVTM and ANQGSEA. Trimming left V 2 bases short and J 7 bases short, with 9 bases between. The CDR3 reads CSVEPAANSPLHF. The CDR3, as DNA: TGCAGCGTTGAACCAGCCGCCAATTCACCCCTCCACTTT.